The 4 T cell receptor beta chains given below trace back to one sample, sequenced in a study of cytomegalovirus exposure and HLA in healthy donors. Both 60 Vbeta primers and 13 Jbeta primers went into the PCR. TCRdb's table, derived via immunoSEQ multiplex PCR, lists solely in-frame clones and lacks some. The sample holds roughly 120,000 clones. The sequenced sample consisted of PBMCs. These receptors came from a man aged 35 to 55 in good health and CMV-seronegative.

CDR3 sequence (DNA): TGTGCCAGCAGCCCCGGTGCAGGGGGCTTGTACAATGAGCAGTTCTTC. As protein: CASSPGAGGLYNEQFF. The chain couples TRBV5-4 to TRBJ2-1, with 8 positions matching TRBD1. V dropped 4 bases and J dropped 4; count of bases not matched to a gene: 10. Germline V gene lookup returns CDR1 SGHNT and CDR2 YYREEE (reference sequence). The CDR3 consists of 16 residues.

The rearrangement links TRBV7-8 to TRBJ2-5, with 11 bases identical to TRBD1. The end of the DNA aligns better with TRBJ2-7, so the J call may be wrong. The CDR3 totals 17 residues. Per germline, CDR1 SGHVS and CDR2 FQNEAQ. CDR3 bases: TGTGCCAGCAGCTTAGGGATACGGACAGGGGGCGTCAACGAGCAGTACTTC. Translation gives CASSLGIRTGGVNEQYF.

This chain joins TRBV5-1 and TRBJ2-7, with D perhaps matching TRBD1 (5 bases). Trimming cost V 0 bases and J 3 bases, with 16 bases left between them. Germline V gene sequence: CDR1 SGHRS, CDR2 YFSETQ. CDR3 size: 16 residues. The CDR3 DNA reads TGCGCCAGCAGCTTGGGGGGCGATAACGGGTACTACGAGCAGTACTTC. Translation gives CASSLGGDNGYYEQYF.

The J gene is TRBJ1-1, the V gene TRBV11-3, with D unresolved. The CDR3 is 13 residues long. V was pared by 7 bases and J by 3 bases, with 12 bases between. CDR1 and CDR2 from the germline V gene are SGHNT and YENEEA. This CDR3 is CASNSPRDTEAFF. The CDR3 DNA sequence: TGTGCCAGCAATAGCCCGCGAGACACTGAAGCTTTCTTT.